This T cell receptor (beta chain) came from a study of OX40 agonist ivuxolimab in advanced cancers. Overall study context: An agonistic anti-OX40 (CD134) antibody, ivuxolimab, was used to treat the patients. One patient with hepatocellular carcinoma and two with cutaneous melanoma, three in all, had partial responses. Across the patients, intravenous ivuxolimab was delivered every 2 weeks at 0.01 to 10 mg/kg. Study-wide points: Some of the lowest clonal expansion was seen in partial responders at 0.1-3.0 mg/kg.

The table came from immunoSEQ multiplex PCR; TCRdb's copy has only in-frame clones and leaves some out. Of about 40,000 clones listed, more than 75% were seen once; the top ten hold roughly 16%. Trimming cost V 7 bases and J 3 bases, with 19 bases left between them. The CDR3 contains 16 residues. The V gene's germline CDR1 is LGHNT and CDR2 FRNRAP. Note on this clone: Its antigen is not known.

The sequence derives from an adult with an advanced solid tumor such as melanoma, head and neck, liver or kidney cancer. The source was CD4+ or CD8+ T cells sorted from blood, collected in a trial of the OX40 agonist ivuxolimab. The V call is TRBV12-5, the J call TRBJ1-5; a possible D gene is TRBD1 (5 bases). The CDR3 loop is CASDLSRDGYNQPQHF. CDR3 in DNA: TGTGCTAGTGACCTCAGCCGGGACGGTTACAATCAGCCCCAGCATTTT.